Included here is one TCR beta chain sequence, with context. The antigen remains unidentified. The data were taken from a study of cytomegalovirus exposure and HLA in healthy donors. The overall study: A later analysis reported the 120 validation repertoires used the same platform as the approximately 700 first-cohort repertoires. Study-level findings and limits: Reports credit the classifier with highly specific, highly sensitive diagnosis of cytomegalovirus status.

The data were produced by immunoSEQ multiplex PCR, yet TCRdb's version contains in-frame clones alone and is incomplete. Of 150,000 to 200,000 clones listed, 80% to 85% were seen once; the top ten hold 10% to 13%. Germline V gene sequence: CDR1 SGHAT, CDR2 FQNNGV. Trimming removed 5 bases from V and 6 bases from J, with 4 bases in between. The CDR3 length is 10 residues. While the first cohort had around 700 subjects, the donors belonged to the separate validation cohort of about 130 subjects. The receptor's source is a young man in good health and CMV-seropositive. The sequencing input was PBMCs. The chain joins TRBV11-2 to TRBJ2-5; no clear D. This chain's CDR3 is CASSQKTQYF. Here the CDR3 DNA reads TGTGCCAGCAGCCAGAAGACCCAGTACTTC. Combining the CDR3 with reference TRBV11-2 and TRBJ2-5 gives the whole variable domain EAGVAQSPRYKIIEKRQSVAFWCNPISGHATLYWYQQILGQGPKLLIQFQNNGVVDDSQLPKDRFSAERLKGVDSTLKIQPAKLEDSAVYLCASSQKTQYFGPGTRLLVL.